Reported below is one T cell receptor beta chain. This specimen comes from a study of blood T cell repertoires in COVID-19. Overall study context: COVID-19 samples from acute and convalescent phases originated in the United States, Italy and Spain. Sample material is recorded as cDNA or gDNA derived from T cells, B-cell-depleted T cells, or PBMCs.

As handled by the study authors: Amplifying reference gene primers gave estimates of nucleated cell counts. TCRdb keeps only in-frame clones here, not all; method: immunoSEQ multiplex PCR. V and J calls and clone size are as listed in that table; D and trimming were resolved from the DNA. Of around 380,000 clones in the sample, approximately 80% were seen once. The CDR3 length is 14 residues. Germline loops: CDR1 GTSNPN, CDR2 SVGIG (reference sequence). The ends lost 0 bases at V and 8 bases at J; junction bases unmatched: 2. Sequencing was done on a sample of peripheral blood. The sequence was obtained from a human donor with acute or convalescent COVID-19. The donor label of this sample is uncertain. V and J are TRBV30 and TRBJ1-6; 9 bases are a match to TRBD1. The CDR3 spells CAWSVTGGDSPLHF. The CDR3 nucleotides are TGTGCCTGGAGTGTAACAGGGGGCGATTCACCCCTCCACTTT.